A single sample gave rise to the 7 T cell receptor beta chains below, sequenced in a study of CD8 T cells in ankylosing spondylitis. In TCRdb, the 5' RACE reads were re-called with MiXCR into one record per CDR3 protein. The sample records about 250,000 distinct CDR3 sequences, more than 25% being singletons. The sample was blood, either unsorted or a sorted T cell fraction (not recorded which). These receptors all stem from a male donor with ankylosing spondylitis or in good health (not recorded which).

A few counts support this clonotype. The V and J genes are TRBV15 and TRBJ2-2; D possibly corresponds to TRBD1 (6 bases). The germline V gene encodes CDR1 LNHNV and CDR2 YYDKDF (reference sequence). V was clipped by 4 bases and J by 5 bases, with 11 bases between them. This CDR3 comprises 14 residues. The CDR3 coding sequence is TGTGCCACCAGCAAAAACAGGGAAACCGGGGAGCTGTTTTTT. Protein: CATSKNRETGELFF.

The chain links TRBV29-1 to TRBJ2-7; D gene unclear. This CDR3 comprises 12 residues. The V and J ends lost 0 bases and 6 bases respectively, with 9 bases between them. The germline CDR1 and CDR2 sequences are SQVTM and ANQGSEA. The DNA of the CDR3 is TGCAGCGTTGAAGACGGGCGGAGCGAGCAGTACTTC. It encodes CSVEDGRSEQYF.

This chain uses TRBV20-1 with TRBJ2-3; 8 bases line up with TRBD1. Germline CDR1 is DFQATT and CDR2 is SNEGSKA (reference sequence). The length of the CDR3 is 15 residues. V was pared by 3 bases and J by 6 bases, with 11 bases of the junction left unmatched. This CDR3 reads CSASPMHRGSDTQYF. The CDR3 DNA is TGCAGTGCTAGCCCCATGCACAGGGGGTCGGATACGCAGTATTTT.

This clonotype was observed a few times. J is TRBJ1-6 and V is TRBV12-3 or TRBV12-4; D gene ambiguous. The CDR3 extends over 12 amino acids. Trimming left V 7 bases short and J 8 bases short, with 9 bases between. CDR3 region: CASTGGYSPLHF. The DNA of the CDR3 is TGTGCCAGCACCGGCGGATATTCACCCCTCCACTTT.

The chain is built from TRBV6-5 and TRBJ2-5, with TRBD1 identical over 11 bases. CDR3 length: 16 residues. V lost 0 bases, J lost 5 bases, and 5 bases stayed unmatched. Germline CDR1 is MNHEY and CDR2 is SVGAGI. The CDR3 spells CASSYSDRGLGETQYF. The CDR3 coding sequence is TGTGCCAGCAGTTACTCGGACAGGGGGCTTGGGGAGACCCAGTACTTC.

This chain connects TRBV12-3 or TRBV12-4 to TRBJ1-2, with a tentative D call TRBD1 (5 bases). This CDR3 spans 13 amino acids. The V end was cut by 6 bases, the J end by 4 bases, with 12 bases between. The CDR3 bases are TGTGCCAGCAGAAGCACAGGCCTCTATGGCTACACCTTC. As protein: CASRSTGLYGYTF.

The chain joins TRBV2 to TRBJ2-2, with D unresolved. V gave up 2 bases and J gave up 6 bases, with 7 bases separating them. Germline-derived CDR1 and CDR2 are SNHLY and FYNNEI. The CDR3 loop spans 13 amino acids. The CDR3 loop is CASSETRPGELFF. The DNA for the CDR3 is TGTGCCAGCAGTGAAACAAGGCCCGGGGAGCTGTTTTTT.